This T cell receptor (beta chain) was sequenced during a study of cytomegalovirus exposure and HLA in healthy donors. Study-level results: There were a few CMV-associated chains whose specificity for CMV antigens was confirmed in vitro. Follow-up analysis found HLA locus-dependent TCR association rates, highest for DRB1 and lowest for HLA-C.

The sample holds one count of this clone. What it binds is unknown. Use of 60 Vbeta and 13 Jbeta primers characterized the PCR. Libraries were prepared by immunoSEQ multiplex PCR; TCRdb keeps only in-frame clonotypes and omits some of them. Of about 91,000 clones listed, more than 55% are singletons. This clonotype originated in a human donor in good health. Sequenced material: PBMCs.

The CDR3 region is CASSLQGYGNTIYF. The CDR3 coding sequence is TGTGCCAGCAGCTTACAGGGATATGGAAACACCATATATTTT. The chain has TRBV7-2 and TRBJ1-3, with D tentatively TRBD1 (5 bases). There are 14 residues in the CDR3. Trimming cost V 2 bases and J 3 bases, with 8 bases left between them. Germline V gives CDR1 SGHTA, CDR2 FQGNSA.